A selection of T cell receptor beta chains follows, all from one sample in a study of blood T cell repertoires in COVID-19. TCRdb's table, derived via immunoSEQ multiplex PCR, lists solely in-frame clones and lacks some. Altogether about 210,000 clones are present, around 85% being singletons, with the ten largest covering 0.72%. The sequenced sample was peripheral blood. All receptors derive from a man in his forties or fifties with acute or convalescent COVID-19. CDR3s include the opening cysteine and the closing phenylalanine or tryptophan. D genes are given only for firm matches. Size values are once, few and many counts, or a class for expanded clones, and some rows have none.

J	V	size	D	CDR3	DNA
TRBJ2-1	TRBV28	.	TRBD2	CASSFRTSTYNEQFF	TGTGCCAGCAGTTTTAGGACTAGCACCTACAATGAGCAGTTCTTC
TRBJ2-7	TRBV27	.	.	CASSKSPLPYEQYF	TGTGCCAGCAGTAAGAGCCCCCTCCCCTACGAGCAGTACTTC
TRBJ2-2	TRBV5-4	.	TRBD2	CASSPHSGGALGTGELFF	TGTGCCAGCAGCCCCCATAGCGGGGGGGCCTTGGGGACCGGGGAGCTGTTTTTT
TRBJ1-1	TRBV27	.	TRBD1	CASSNHRGNTEAFF	TGTGCCAGCAGTAACCACAGGGGGAACACTGAAGCTTTCTTT
TRBJ1-2	TRBV2	.	TRBD1	CASSGHGTGKNGYTF	TGTGCCAGCAGTGGACACGGGACAGGGAAAAATGGCTACACCTTC
TRBJ2-3	TRBV30	.	.	CAWSPTAVATTDTQYF	TGTGCCTGGAGTCCCACAGCGGTTGCTACCACAGATACGCAGTATTTT
TRBJ2-1	TRBV19	.	TRBD1	CASSFGTEYNEQFF	TGTGCCAGTAGTTTCGGGACAGAGTACAATGAGCAGTTCTTC
TRBJ1-5	TRBV19	.	.	CASSIEGRGPQHF	TGTGCCAGTAGTATTGAGGGTCGTGGGCCCCAGCATTTT
TRBJ2-7	TRBV3-1/TRBV3-2	.	TRBD2	CASSPRGASYEQYF	TGTGCCAGCAGCCCGCGGGGGGCTTCCTACGAGCAGTACTTC
TRBJ1-1	TRBV3-1/TRBV3-2	.	TRBD1	CASSHYRGGNTEAFF	TGTGCCAGCAGCCACTACAGGGGGGGAAACACTGAAGCTTTCTTT
TRBJ2-3	TRBV9	.	.	CASSVGGRDRGDTQYF	TGTGCCAGCAGCGTAGGAGGGCGGGATAGGGGAGATACGCAGTATTTT
TRBJ2-1	TRBV7-2	.	TRBD2	CASSVAGVNNEQFF	TGTGCCAGCAGCGTAGCGGGAGTTAACAATGAGCAGTTCTTC
TRBJ2-5	TRBV28	.	.	CASHRGQETQYF	TGTGCCAGCCACCGAGGCCAAGAGACCCAGTACTTC
TRBJ1-6	TRBV14	once	.	CASSPATGENSPLHF	TGTGCCAGCAGCCCGGCGACCGGGGAGAATTCACCCCTCCACTTT
TRBJ2-4	TRBV11-3	once	TRBD1	CASRRRVTGFFRNIQYF	TGTGCCAGCAGGAGGCGGGTGACAGGGTTTTTCAGAAACATTCAGTACTTC
TRBJ2-1	TRBV21-1	.	.	CASSSRRSRYNEQFF	TGTGCCAGCAGCTCCCGGCGGAGCAGATACAATGAGCAGTTCTTC
TRBJ2-4	TRBV28	.	TRBD2	CASSLAGYVGKNIQYF	TGTGCCAGCAGTCTAGCGGGATACGTTGGCAAAAACATTCAGTACTTC
TRBJ2-7	TRBV5-1	.	TRBD1	CASSRGQGEDEQYF	TGCGCCAGCAGCCGGGGACAGGGCGAGGACGAGCAGTACTTC
TRBJ1-1	TRBV27	.	TRBD1	CASSPTVIRTGSWTEAFF	TGTGCCAGCAGCCCAACGGTCATTAGGACAGGGTCTTGGACTGAAGCTTTCTTT
TRBJ2-3	TRBV11-2	.	.	CASSLASGTDTQYF	TGTGCCAGCAGCTTAGCTAGCGGCACAGATACGCAGTATTTT
TRBJ2-5	TRBV4-2	.	TRBD2	CASSQDYQAGSPYQETQYF	TGTGCCAGCAGCCAAGATTATCAAGCGGGAAGCCCGTACCAAGAGACCCAGTACTTC
TRBJ1-4	TRBV24-1	.	TRBD1	CATSGQEGEKLFF	TGTGCCACCAGCGGACAGGAGGGCGAAAAACTGTTTTTT
TRBJ2-5	TRBV3-1/TRBV3-2	.	.	CASSLKFGARETQYF	TGTGCCAGCAGCCTAAAGTTCGGAGCGAGGGAGACCCAGTACTTC
TRBJ2-5	TRBV7-6	.	.	CASSEGAQARETQYF	TGTGCCAGCAGCGAAGGGGCCCAGGCGAGGGAGACCCAGTACTTC
TRBJ2-3	TRBV12-3/TRBV12-4	.	.	CASSSDTAFAYF	TGTGCCAGCAGCTCCGACACCGCATTTGCGTATTTT
TRBJ2-3	TRBV5-1	.	TRBD1	CASSPRGFGTDTQYF	TGCGCCAGCAGCCCCAGGGGGTTTGGCACAGATACGCAGTATTTT
TRBJ1-3	TRBV19	.	.	CASTLGSGSGNTIYF	TGTGCCAGTACCCTGGGGTCGGGGTCTGGAAACACCATATATTTT
TRBJ1-1	TRBV6-5	.	.	CASSYGLSPVNTEAFF	TGTGCCAGCAGTTACGGTCTATCCCCCGTTAACACTGAAGCTTTCTTT
TRBJ2-2	TRBV19	.	.	CASSIVVSTDYFTGELFF	TGTGCCAGTAGTATAGTGGTTTCGACAGATTATTTCACCGGGGAGCTGTTTTTT
TRBJ2-3	TRBV28	.	TRBD2	CASRGTSGGTDTQYF	TGTGCCAGCAGAGGGACTAGTGGGGGCACAGATACGCAGTATTTT
TRBJ1-3	TRBV30	.	.	CAWSEDFGNTIYF	TGTGCCTGGAGTGAAGACTTTGGAAACACCATATATTTT
TRBJ2-5	TRBV4-2	.	.	CASSQEGAGAEETQYF	TGTGCCAGCAGCCAAGAAGGGGCGGGGGCGGAAGAGACCCAGTACTTC
TRBJ1-4	TRBV18	.	.	CASSTKTTNEKLFF	TGTGCCAGCTCCACAAAAACAACTAATGAAAAACTGTTTTTT
TRBJ1-1	TRBV6-5	.	TRBD1	CAIRQGLNTEAFF	TGTGCCATAAGACAGGGGTTGAACACTGAAGCTTTCTTT
TRBJ2-1	TRBV3-1/TRBV3-2	.	TRBD2	CASSLQRLAGAYNEQFF	TGTGCCAGCAGCCTCCAAAGGCTAGCGGGGGCCTACAATGAGCAGTTCTTC
TRBJ2-5	TRBV7-2	once	TRBD2	CASSLSGTGETQYF	TGTGCCAGCAGCTTAAGCGGGACGGGGGAGACCCAGTACTTC
TRBJ2-4	TRBV24-1	few	.	CATSEPGEAAKNIQYF	TGTGCCACCAGTGAGCCAGGGGAAGCCGCCAAAAACATTCAGTACTTC
TRBJ2-2	TRBV2	.	.	CASSEVGPENTGELFF	TGTGCCAGCAGTGAAGTTGGGCCAGAGAACACCGGGGAGCTGTTTTTT
TRBJ1-1	TRBV7-9	.	TRBD1	CASSLADRVEVNTEAFF	TGTGCCAGCAGCTTAGCCGACAGGGTCGAGGTGAACACTGAAGCTTTCTTT
TRBJ2-1	TRBV3-1/TRBV3-2	.	.	CASSQDTSLREQFF	TGTGCCAGCAGCCAAGATACTTCCTTGCGGGAGCAGTTCTTC
TRBJ2-4	TRBV4-2	.	TRBD1	CASSHLPGQGMDKNIQYF	TGTGCCAGCAGCCACCTGCCGGGACAGGGGATGGACAAAAACATTCAGTACTTC
TRBJ2-5	TRBV7-2	.	TRBD1	CASSLAGQPTGTQYF	TGTGCCAGCAGCTTAGCGGGACAGCCCACAGGGACCCAGTACTTC
TRBJ2-3	TRBV4-2	.	.	CASSPYNQGLGTDTQYF	TGTGCCAGCAGCCCGTATAATCAGGGTTTGGGCACAGATACGCAGTATTTT
TRBJ1-1	TRBV5-6	.	.	CASSSSSSEHTEAFF	TGTGCCAGCAGCTCCTCCTCTAGCGAGCACACTGAAGCTTTCTTT
TRBJ2-7	TRBV5-1	.	.	CASSYGVTYEQYF	TGCGCCAGCAGCTATGGAGTAACCTACGAGCAGTACTTC
TRBJ2-5	TRBV7-6	.	TRBD2	CASSLVTSGSQETQYF	TGTGCCAGCAGCTTAGTCACTAGCGGGTCTCAAGAGACCCAGTACTTC
TRBJ1-1	TRBV5-1	.	.	CASSLIMNTEAFF	TGCGCCAGCAGCTTAATCATGAACACTGAAGCTTTCTTT
TRBJ2-1	TRBV7-9	.	TRBD1	CASSQQGALDEQFF	TGTGCCAGCAGCCAACAGGGGGCGCTCGATGAGCAGTTCTTC
TRBJ1-1	TRBV19	.	TRBD1	CASTNDRGRNTEAFF	TGTGCCAGTACCAACGACAGGGGAAGAAACACTGAAGCTTTCTTT
TRBJ1-4	TRBV6-1	.	.	CASSEAWQTGDEKLFF	TGTGCCAGCAGTGAAGCCTGGCAAACTGGAGATGAAAAACTGTTTTTT
TRBJ2-3	TRBV2	.	TRBD2	CASTTSGSGTDTQYF	TGTGCCAGCACTACTAGCGGGAGTGGCACAGATACGCAGTATTTT
TRBJ1-3	TRBV2	many	.	CASFSGNTIYF	TGTGCCAGCTTCAGTGGAAACACCATATATTTT
TRBJ1-2	TRBV5-5	.	TRBD1	CASSDSYRGNYGYTF	TGTGCCAGCAGCGATTCGTACAGGGGGAACTATGGCTACACCTTC
TRBJ1-2	TRBV6-5	.	TRBD1	CASGQAGINYGYTF	TGTGCCAGCGGACAGGCAGGAATTAACTATGGCTACACCTTC
TRBJ2-7	TRBV6-1	.	.	CASSEPYGQSYEQYF	TGTGCCAGCAGTGAACCGTATGGGCAGTCCTACGAGCAGTACTTC
TRBJ2-2	TRBV11-3	.	TRBD2	CASSPIAGVPGELFF	TGTGCCAGCAGCCCGATAGCGGGAGTTCCCGGGGAGCTGTTTTTT
TRBJ2-5	TRBV7-6	.	.	CATSALGRRETQYF	TGTGCCACCTCGGCCCTGGGGCGGCGGGAGACCCAGTACTTC
TRBJ2-7	TRBV19	.	.	CASSIGIHGNEQYF	TGTGCCAGTAGTATCGGCATACACGGGAACGAGCAGTACTTC